A selection of T cell receptor beta chains follows, all from one sample in a study of beta chain features in type 1 diabetes. Repertoires were generated with immunoSEQ multiplex PCR, while TCRdb's copy carries only in-frame clones and drops some. The top ten hold 0.35% to 0.5% of the sample, which has around 160,000 clones, roughly 50% seen once. Sequencing used Tregs from blood. These receptors all stem from a young man in good health. The CDR3 runs from the conserved cysteine through the conserved F or W. D genes are given only for firm matches. Clone size is not always given. Where it is, it says once, few, many or a class for expanded clones.

d_gene,j_gene,v_gene,abundance,CDR3aa,CDR3nt
TRBD2,TRBJ2-7,TRBV5-4,.,CASSWAGGLAGIYEQYF,TGTGCCAGCAGCTGGGCTGGGGGACTAGCGGGGATTTACGAGCAGTACTTC
TRBD1,TRBJ2-7,TRBV11-2,few,CASSYGTGAYEQYF,TGTGCCAGCAGCTACGGGACAGGCGCCTACGAGCAGTACTTC
.,TRBJ1-2,TRBV18,.,CASSPQGELNYGYTF,TGTGCCAGCTCACCACAGGGGGAGTTAAACTATGGCTACACCTTC
.,TRBJ1-1,TRBV9,.,CASSVAGGSPPNTEAFF,TGTGCCAGCAGCGTAGCTGGGGGCTCCCCCCCGAACACTGAAGCTTTCTTT
.,TRBJ2-2,TRBV2,.,CASLGYWASRPGELFF,TGTGCCAGCTTAGGGTACTGGGCTAGCAGGCCCGGGGAGCTGTTTTTT
.,TRBJ2-4,TRBV6-5,.,CASRRTVLDIQYF,TGTGCCAGCAGGCGGACAGTTCTGGACATTCAGTACTTC
.,TRBJ2-5,TRBV27,.,CASSGRTRETQYF,TGTGCCAGCAGTGGACGGACAAGGGAGACCCAGTACTTC
TRBD1,TRBJ1-5,TRBV4-2,.,CASSQDDRGLGGRNQPQHF,TGTGCCAGCAGCCAAGATGACAGGGGGCTAGGTGGTCGCAATCAGCCCCAGCATTTT
.,TRBJ1-2,TRBV27,.,CASSPVLRVHNYGYTF,TGTGCCAGCAGTCCCGTCCTCAGGGTACATAACTATGGCTACACCTTC
TRBD1,TRBJ2-2,TRBV6-6,few,CASSSQGGTGELFF,TGTGCCAGCAGCTCACAGGGGGGCACCGGGGAGCTGTTTTTT
TRBD1,TRBJ1-1,TRBV25-1,.,CASGRQGAWGEAFF,TGTGCCAGCGGAAGACAGGGGGCTTGGGGTGAAGCTTTCTTT
TRBD1,TRBJ2-2,TRBV5-1,.,CASSFHRGRTGELFF,TGCGCCAGCAGCTTTCACAGGGGGCGTACCGGGGAGCTGTTTTTT
TRBD1,TRBJ2-5,TRBV15,.,CATSSQGDRGTQYF,TGTGCCACCAGCTCCCAGGGGGACAGAGGGACCCAGTACTTC
TRBD1,TRBJ2-3,TRBV5-1,.,CASSSGTADTDTQYF,TGCGCCAGCAGCTCCGGGACAGCAGACACAGATACGCAGTATTTT
TRBD1,TRBJ2-4,TRBV7-8,few,CASSQDRGNIQYF,TGTGCCAGCAGCCAGGACAGGGGCAACATTCAGTACTTC
.,TRBJ2-5,TRBV7-2,.,CASSAGQSWETQYF,TGTGCCAGCAGCGCAGGACAGTCTTGGGAGACCCAGTACTTC
TRBD1,TRBJ1-2,TRBV6-5,.,CASSSGTGGYGYTF,TGTGCCAGCAGTTCCGGGACAGGGGGTTATGGCTACACCTTC
TRBD2,TRBJ2-7,TRBV7-9,.,CASSLGLALSYEQYF,TGTGCCAGCAGCTTAGGACTAGCGTTGTCCTACGAGCAGTACTTC
.,TRBJ1-1,TRBV5-4,once,CASSSQAPTEAFF,TGTGCCAGCAGCTCGCAGGCTCCCACTGAAGCTTTCTTT
TRBD1,TRBJ2-1,TRBV11-2,.,CASSPYRGNYNEQFF,TGTGCCAGCAGTCCATACAGGGGTAACTACAATGAGCAGTTCTTC
TRBD2,TRBJ2-1,TRBV2,few,CAGAGGHYNEQFF,TGTGCCGGAGCGGGAGGCCACTACAATGAGCAGTTCTTC
.,TRBJ2-3,TRBV11-2,few,CASSFPSSTDTQYF,TGTGCCAGCAGCTTCCCTAGCTCGACCGATACGCAGTATTTT
TRBD1,TRBJ2-7,TRBV10-3,few,CAISADRATYEQYF,TGTGCCATCAGCGCGGACAGGGCGACCTACGAGCAGTACTTC
TRBD1,TRBJ2-7,TRBV27,.,CASSEWGTGPSYEQYF,TGTGCCAGCAGTGAATGGGGGACAGGGCCCTCCTACGAGCAGTACTTC
.,TRBJ2-5,TRBV2,few,CASSARTATQETQYF,TGTGCCAGCAGTGCCCGGACAGCAACCCAAGAGACCCAGTACTTC
.,TRBJ1-2,TRBV6-1,.,CASSPRTAYGYTF,TGTGCCAGCAGTCCCCGGACAGCCTATGGCTACACCTTC
TRBD2,TRBJ2-7,TRBV7-9,.,CASSTSLTSVSYEQYF,TGTGCCAGCAGCACCTCACTGACTAGCGTCTCCTACGAGCAGTACTTC